One and the same sample provided the 7 T cell receptor beta chains below, sequenced in a study of T cell changes during pregnancy in multiple sclerosis. Produced via immunoSEQ multiplex PCR; TCRdb's table is partial and in-frame only. This sample has 35,000 to 50,000 clones, with about 88% found just once. Material: CD4+ T cells from peripheral blood mononuclear cells, obtained after pregnancy. Receptors originate from a female donor with multiple sclerosis, enrolled in a pregnancy study.

V usage is TRBV10-1 and J usage is TRBJ2-4; TRBD2 matches 13 bases. This CDR3 is built from 16 residues. Germline CDR1 and CDR2: WNHNN and SYGVQD (reference sequence). J gave up 6 bases and V 3 bases, and 5 bases lay outside the gene matches. The CDR3 is CASSDGLAGVGNIQYF. The CDR3 DNA is TGCGCCAGCAGTGACGGACTAGCGGGAGTAGGAAACATTCAGTACTTC.

The chain is built from TRBV11-2 and TRBJ1-1; the match to TRBD1 covers 10 bases. The V gene end was trimmed by 3 bases and the J gene end by 11 bases; junction bases not matched to a gene: 3. From germline, CDR1 is SGHAT and CDR2 FQNNGV. The CDR3 runs to 12 residues. The CDR3 coding sequence is TGTGCCAGCAGCTTGACAGGGGGCGGGGCTTTCTTT. This translates into CASSLTGGGAFF.

The chain couples TRBV6-6 to TRBJ2-7; D is perhaps TRBD2 (5 bases). Germline CDR1 is MNHNY and CDR2 is SVGAGI (reference sequence). The germline V and J ends were trimmed by 6 bases and 2 bases, with 17 bases remaining between them. The CDR3 totals 15 residues. The CDR3 sequence is CASRITTGSPYEQYF. The CDR3 DNA sequence: TGTGCCAGCAGGATTACCACGGGGAGCCCCTACGAGCAGTACTTC.

V usage is TRBV30 and J usage is TRBJ2-3; 7 bases match TRBD2. V lost 4 bases and J lost 2; bases outside the gene matches: 6. The germline V gene has CDR1 GTSNPN and CDR2 SVGIG (reference sequence). The CDR3 has 14 residues. In DNA, the CDR3 is TGTGCCTGGAATCGGGAGGTATACACAGATACGCAGTATTTT. Translation gives CAWNREVYTDTQYF.

The V and J genes are TRBV28 and TRBJ2-2; maybe TRBD1 (5 bases). V gave up 2 bases and J gave up 1 base, with 8 bases separating them. CDR3 size: 15 residues. CDR1 is MDHEN, CDR2 SYDVKM, per germline. CDR3 in amino acids: CASSLGQGNTGELFF. As DNA, the CDR3 is TGTGCCAGCAGTTTAGGTCAGGGGAACACCGGGGAGCTGTTTTTT.

The chain recombines TRBV19 with TRBJ2-7, with unresolved D. This CDR3 comprises 12 residues. V lost 3 bases and J 4 bases, leaving 7 bases between the germline ends. Per the germline V gene, CDR1 is LNHDA and CDR2 is SQIVND (reference sequence). The CDR3 DNA is TGTGCCAGTAGTATCTCCGGGTACGAGCAGTACTTC. It is translated as CASSISGYEQYF.

In this sample, this clone turned up once. V and J are TRBV7-9 and TRBJ1-2; 7 bases are a match to TRBD1. The CDR3 is 19 residues long. J lost 0 bases, V lost 2 bases, and 15 bases had no gene match. CDR1 SEHNR and CDR2 FQNEAQ come from the germline V gene (reference sequence). CDR3 coding DNA: TGTGCCAGCAGCTTACGCGCCGAGACAGGGAGTGCATCTAACTATGGCTACACCTTC. Translated: CASSLRAETGSASNYGYTF.